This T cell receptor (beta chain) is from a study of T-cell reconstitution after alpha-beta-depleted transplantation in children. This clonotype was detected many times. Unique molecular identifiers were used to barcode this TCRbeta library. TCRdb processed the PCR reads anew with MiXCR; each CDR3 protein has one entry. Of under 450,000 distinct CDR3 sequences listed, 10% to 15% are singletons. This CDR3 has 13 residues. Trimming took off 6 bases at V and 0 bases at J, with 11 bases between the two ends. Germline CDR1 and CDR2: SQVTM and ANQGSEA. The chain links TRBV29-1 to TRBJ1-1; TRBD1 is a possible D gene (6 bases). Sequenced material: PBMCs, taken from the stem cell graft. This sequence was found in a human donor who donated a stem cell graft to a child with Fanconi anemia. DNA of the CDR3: TGCAGCGTAGGGGACACTTTGAACACTGAAGCTTTCTTT. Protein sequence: CSVGDTLNTEAFF. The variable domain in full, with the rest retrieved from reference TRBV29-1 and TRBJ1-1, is SAVISQKPSRDICQRGTSLTIQCQVDSQVTMMFWYRQQPGQSLTLIATANQGSEATYESGFVIDKFPISRPNLTFSTLTVSNMSPEDSSIYLCSVGDTLNTEAFFGQGTRLTVV.